This T cell receptor beta chain derives from a study of early T cells in non-severe SARS-CoV-2 infection. With 6 bases removed from V and 7 bases from J, the gap between germline ends came to 13 bases. CDR1 is SGHVS and CDR2 is FNYEAQ in the germline V gene. The CDR3 spans 13 residues. This clonotype has ten or more counts. MiXCR, applied by TCRdb to the 5' RACE reads, yields one record per CDR3 protein. Of about 64,000 distinct CDR3 sequences listed, around 4.6% are singletons. The material sequenced was whole blood. This TCR was sampled from an adult who was a healthcare worker with PCR-confirmed SARS-CoV-2 infection or an uninfected control (not recorded which). The J gene is TRBJ2-1, the V gene TRBV7-6; no clear D gene. The CDR3 nucleotides are TGTGCCAGCAGTCCAGAGTGGGCGAATGAGCAGTTCTTC. It yields the protein CASSPEWANEQFF.